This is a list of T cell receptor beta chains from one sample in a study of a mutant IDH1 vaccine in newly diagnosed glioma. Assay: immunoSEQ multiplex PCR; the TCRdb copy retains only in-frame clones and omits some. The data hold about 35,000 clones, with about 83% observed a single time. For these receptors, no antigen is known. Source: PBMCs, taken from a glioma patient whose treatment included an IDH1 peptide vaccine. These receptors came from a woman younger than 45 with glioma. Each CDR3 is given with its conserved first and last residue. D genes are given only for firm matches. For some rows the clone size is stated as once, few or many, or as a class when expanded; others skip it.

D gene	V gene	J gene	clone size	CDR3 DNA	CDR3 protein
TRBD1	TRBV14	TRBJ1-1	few	TGTGCCAGCAGCGAACAGGGGGCCTTGAACACTGAAGCTTTCTTT	CASSEQGALNTEAFF
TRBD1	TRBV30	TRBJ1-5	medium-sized	TGTGCCTGGAGTGCCCCGGGACAGAAGAATCAGCCCCAGCATTTT	CAWSAPGQKNQPQHF
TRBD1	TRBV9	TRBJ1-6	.	TGTGCCAGCAGCCAAGACAGGGATAATTCACCCCTCCACTTT	CASSQDRDNSPLHF
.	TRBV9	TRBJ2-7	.	TGTGCCAGCAGCCCCACCGGGGGACTCAGCTCCTACGAGCAGTACTTC	CASSPTGGLSSYEQYF
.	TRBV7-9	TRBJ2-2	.	TGTGCCAGCAGCTCTACCAGGGGCACCGGGGAGCTGTTTTTT	CASSSTRGTGELFF
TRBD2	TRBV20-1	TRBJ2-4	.	TGCAGTGCCTTCGGGGGGGTCATTCAGTACTTC	CSAFGGVIQYF
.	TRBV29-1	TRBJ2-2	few	TGCAGCGTTCCCCAGGGAGCCGGGGAGCTGTTTTTT	CSVPQGAGELFF
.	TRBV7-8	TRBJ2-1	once	TGTGCCAGCAGCTCCGACAGCAATGAGCAGTTCTTC	CASSSDSNEQFF
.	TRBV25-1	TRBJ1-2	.	TGTGCCAGCAGCACCGGAGGGTATGGCTACACCTTC	CASSTGGYGYTF
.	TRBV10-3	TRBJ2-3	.	TGTGCCATCAGTTATGACAGGTCGGGCACAGATACGCAGTATTTT	CAISYDRSGTDTQYF
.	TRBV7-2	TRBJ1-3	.	TGTGCCAGCAGCTCCGGGTGGGACACCATATATTTT	CASSSGWDTIYF
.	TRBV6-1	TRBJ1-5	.	TGTGCCAGCAGTGAAGTGGGGGTTTTTTCCGGGGCGTATAGCAATCAGCCCCAGCATTTT	CASSEVGVFSGAYSNQPQHF
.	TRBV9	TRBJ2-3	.	TGTGCCAGCAGCGTAGACGGCGGGAGCACAGATACGCAGTATTTT	CASSVDGGSTDTQYF
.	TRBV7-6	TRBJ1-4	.	TGTGCCAGCAGCTCGCCGAAAACAGGGTTGGGGGAAAAACTGTTTTTT	CASSSPKTGLGEKLFF
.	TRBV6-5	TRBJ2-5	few	TGTGCCAGCAGTTACTCGGAGAGCCACGGAGAGACCCAGTACTTC	CASSYSESHGETQYF
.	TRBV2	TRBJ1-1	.	TGTGCCAGCAGTCCCCGGACGTTGAACACTGAAGCTTTCTTT	CASSPRTLNTEAFF
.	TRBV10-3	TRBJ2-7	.	TGTGCCATCAACCCCGGCCGTCGGCAGGGAGACGAGCAGTACTTC	CAINPGRRQGDEQYF
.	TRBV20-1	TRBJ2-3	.	TGCAGTGCTATCGAGGGGCCGGCGCAGTATTTT	CSAIEGPAQYF
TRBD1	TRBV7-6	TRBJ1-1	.	TGTGCCAGCAGCTTAATCGGGACAGGGGACAACACTGAAGCTTTCTTT	CASSLIGTGDNTEAFF
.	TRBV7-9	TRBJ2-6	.	TGTGCCAGCGGTGCGGTACGGAGCTCTGGGGCCAACGTCCTGACTTTC	CASGAVRSSGANVLTF
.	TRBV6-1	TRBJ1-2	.	TGTGCCAGCAGTGAAAAGACCTATGGCTACACCTTC	CASSEKTYGYTF
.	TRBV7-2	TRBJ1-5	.	TGTGCCAGCAGCTTAAAGGTGGCAGGGGACCAGGTTCGACAGCCCCAGCATTTT	CASSLKVAGDQVRQPQHF
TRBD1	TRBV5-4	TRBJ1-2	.	TGTGCCAGCAGCTTGGCGGGGACAGGCGGAAGTAACTATGGCTACACCTTC	CASSLAGTGGSNYGYTF
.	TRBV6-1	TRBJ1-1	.	TGTGCCAGCAGTACACCCTTCACTGAAGCTTTCTTT	CASSTPFTEAFF
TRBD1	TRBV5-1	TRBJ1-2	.	TGCGCCAGCAGCTTGTCCCCCGGACAGGTAGTTTCATATGGCTACACCTTC	CASSLSPGQVVSYGYTF
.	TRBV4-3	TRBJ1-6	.	TGCGCCAGCAGCGCCTTTAGCAGGGAGGGTTCACCCCTCCACTTT	CASSAFSREGSPLHF
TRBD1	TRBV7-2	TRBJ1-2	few	TGTGCCAGCAGCGGACGGACAGGGCACTATGGCTACACCTTC	CASSGRTGHYGYTF
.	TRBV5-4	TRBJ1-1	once	TGTGCCAGCAGCTTCTGGGACACTGAAGCTTTCTTT	CASSFWDTEAFF
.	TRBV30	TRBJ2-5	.	TGTGCCTGGAGTGTACAGGGAGGGGAGACCCAGTACTTC	CAWSVQGGETQYF
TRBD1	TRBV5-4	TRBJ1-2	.	TGTGCCAGCAGCGTCGGACAGGGCACGGTCGGCTACACCTTC	CASSVGQGTVGYTF
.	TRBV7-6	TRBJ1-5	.	TGTGCCAGCAGCCCGGACCTCAATCAGCCCCAGCATTTT	CASSPDLNQPQHF